This T cell receptor beta chain comes out of a study of beta chain features in type 1 diabetes. Germline V gene data show CDR1 as MNHEY and CDR2 as SMNVEV (reference sequence). V was clipped by 2 bases and J by 0 bases, with 10 bases between them. This CDR3 spans 15 amino acids. A word on this clone: Its antigen is undetermined.

Points from the study as a whole: All four CD4+ subsets of Type 1 diabetes patients contained TCRB CDR3s that were moderately but significantly shorter.

The sequenced template was cDNA made from the entire isolated RNA. Sequenced by immunoSEQ multiplex PCR; TCRdb stores in-frame clones only, minus some. This table holds tens of thousands of clones, about 61% found once. This sequence originates from a woman in her twenties or thirties with type 1 diabetes. The sample comprised Tregs from blood. The rearrangement links TRBV27 to TRBJ1-2; D not certain. CDR3 sequence: CASSLMWGANYGYTF. The CDR3 region has the DNA TGTGCCAGCAGTTTAATGTGGGGAGCTAACTATGGCTACACCTTC.